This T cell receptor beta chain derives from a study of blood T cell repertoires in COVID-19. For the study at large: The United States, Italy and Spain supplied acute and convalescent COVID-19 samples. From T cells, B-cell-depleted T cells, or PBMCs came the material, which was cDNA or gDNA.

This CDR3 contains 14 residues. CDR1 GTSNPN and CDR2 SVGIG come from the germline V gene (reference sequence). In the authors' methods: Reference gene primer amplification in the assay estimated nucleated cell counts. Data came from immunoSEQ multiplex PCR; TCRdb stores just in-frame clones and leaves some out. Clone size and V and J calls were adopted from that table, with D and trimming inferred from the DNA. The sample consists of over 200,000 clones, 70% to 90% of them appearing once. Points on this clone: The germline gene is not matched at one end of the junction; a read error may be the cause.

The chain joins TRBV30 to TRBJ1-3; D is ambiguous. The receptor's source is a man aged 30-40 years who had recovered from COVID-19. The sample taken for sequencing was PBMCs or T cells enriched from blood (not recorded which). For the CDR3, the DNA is TGTGCCTGGGTGGGGTCAGAGGGAAGGCGAACCAAATATTTT. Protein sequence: CAWVGSEGRRTKYF.